The 5 T cell receptor beta chains given below trace back to one sample, sequenced in a study of regulatory T cells in long-lasting Graves disease. TCR beta libraries were built with iRepertoire HTBI primers and Arm-PCR of CDR3 regions. TCRdb called the multiplex PCR reads again in MiXCR, with one record for every CDR3 protein. The sample yields about 320,000 distinct CDR3 sequences, more than 15% seen once. Specified time point: newly diagnosed GD, antithyroid drugs for less than 3 months. The TCR library was made from RNA that had been extracted from PBMCs in TRIzol. The material was peripheral blood mononuclear cells (PBMCs), obtained at new diagnosis, from a patient treated with antithyroid drugs. Receptor source: a female donor with Graves disease.

This clonotype was seen a handful of times. J is TRBJ2-1 and V is TRBV2; D is unclear. Between the trimmed V and J ends, which lost 5 bases and 15 bases, there was a span of 11 bases. The CDR3 has 10 residues. The germline CDR1 and CDR2 sequences are SNHLY and FYNNEI. Here the CDR3 DNA reads TGTGCCAGCAGTCCGGACGGACGGTTCTTC. Translation gives CASSPDGRFF. The full variable domain, completed using reference TRBV2 and TRBJ2-1, is EPEVTQTPSHQVTQMGQEVILRCVPISNHLYFYWYRQILGQKVEFLVSFYNNEISEKSEIFDDQFSVERPDGSNFTLKIRSTKLEDSAMYFCASSPDGRFFGPGTRLTVL.

This clonotype has a count of ten or more. The V and J genes are TRBV29-1 and TRBJ2-3; 9 nucleotides match TRBD1. The CDR3 has 11 amino acids. The germline V gene has CDR1 SQVTM and CDR2 ANQGSEA. With 4 bases clipped from V and 11 bases from J, the junction kept 4 bases outside the gene matches. The CDR3 nucleotides read TGCAGCGTTGGACAGGGGGAGAAGCAGTATTTT. This translates into CSVGQGEKQYF.

This clonotype appeared many times. This chain connects TRBV10-3 to TRBJ2-3; 8 bases fit TRBD1. Trimming cost V 7 bases and J 3 bases; bases outside gene matches: 12. Germline V gene sequence: CDR1 ENHRY, CDR2 SYGVKD. The CDR3 has 16 amino acids. CDR3 sequence (DNA): TGTGCCATCAAAATATCCGACAGGGGTTCAACAGATACGCAGTATTTT. It translates to CAIKISDRGSTDTQYF.

Concerning this clonotype: A far larger clone is one base from this, pointing to a likely read error. This chain links TRBV12-3 or TRBV12-4 with TRBJ2-7; D not certain. This CDR3 spans 15 amino acids. Trimming removed 5 bases from V and 7 bases from J, with 21 bases in between. DNA of the CDR3: TGTGCCAGCAGTGCCTACCGCCCGGGTACCAATGAGCAGTACTTC. Amino acids: CASSAYRPGTNEQYF.

A few counts support this clonotype. The chain has TRBV5-4 and TRBJ1-5; 10 nucleotides line up with TRBD1. The germline gives CDR1 SGHNT, CDR2 YYREEE (reference sequence). The V segment lost 0 bases and the J segment 2 bases; nucleotides outside the gene matches: 17. The CDR3 spans 21 residues. The CDR3, as DNA: TGTGCCAGCAGCTTGGCCAACTGGGACAGGGGCCGAGGATCGGGCAATCAGCCCCAGCATTTT. This codes for CASSLANWDRGRGSGNQPQHF.